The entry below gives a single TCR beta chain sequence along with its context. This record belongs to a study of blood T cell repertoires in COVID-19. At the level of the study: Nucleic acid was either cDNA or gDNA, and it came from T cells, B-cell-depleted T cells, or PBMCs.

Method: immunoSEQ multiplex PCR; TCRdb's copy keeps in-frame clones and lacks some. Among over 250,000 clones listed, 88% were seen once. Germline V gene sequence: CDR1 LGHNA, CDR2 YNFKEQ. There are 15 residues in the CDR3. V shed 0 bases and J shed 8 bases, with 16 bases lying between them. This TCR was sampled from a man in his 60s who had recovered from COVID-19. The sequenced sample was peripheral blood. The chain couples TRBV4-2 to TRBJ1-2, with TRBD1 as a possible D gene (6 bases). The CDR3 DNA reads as TGTGCCAGCAGCCAAGATCTTTTAGGACAGAGCGGCTACACCTTC. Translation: CASSQDLLGQSGYTF.